The 7 T cell receptor beta chains below come from one sample, sequenced in a study of blood T cell repertoires in COVID-19. The data were produced by immunoSEQ multiplex PCR, yet TCRdb's version contains in-frame clones alone and is incomplete. The table includes roughly 270,000 clones, around 85% detected once. The sample was PBMCs or T cells enriched from blood (not recorded which). These receptors originate from a woman in her forties or fifties who had recovered from COVID-19.

The genes are TRBV29-1 and TRBJ2-5; tentatively, D is TRBD2 (5 bases). The CDR3 is made up of 12 amino acids. Trimming took 0 bases from V and 10 from J, leaving 12 bases between them. Germline V gene data show CDR1 as SQVTM and CDR2 as ANQGSEA. The CDR3 protein is CSVEDEAAIQYF. The CDR3 DNA sequence: TGCAGCGTTGAAGATGAAGCGGCTATCCAGTACTTC.

J is TRBJ1-5 and V is TRBV3-1 (or the pseudogene TRBV3-2), with 8 bases aligning to TRBD1. There are 17 residues in the CDR3. V gave up 1 base and J gave up 1 base; unmatched junction bases: 6. CDR1 is LGHDT and CDR2 is YNNKEL in the germline V gene (reference sequence). CDR3 sequence reads: CASSQGIGQGSNQPQHF. In nucleotides, the CDR3 is TGTGCCAGCAGCCAAGGGATAGGACAGGGAAGCAATCAGCCCCAGCATTTT.

V gene TRBV28 combines with J gene TRBJ1-5, with no clear D. Germline V gene sequence: CDR1 MDHEN, CDR2 SYDVKM. V lost 2 bases and J lost 9, with 8 bases in between. This CDR3 comprises 12 residues. CDR3: CASSLILRPQHF. The DNA for the CDR3 is TGTGCCAGCAGTTTAATCCTGAGGCCCCAGCATTTT. Combining the CDR3 with reference TRBV28 and TRBJ1-5 gives the whole variable domain DVKVTQSSRYLVKRTGEKVFLECVQDMDHENMFWYRQDPGLGLRLIYFSYDVKMKEKGDIPEGYSVSREKKERFSLILESASTNQTSMYLCASSLILRPQHFGDGTRLSIL.

CDR3 protein: CASSQPTSGRNNEQFF. The CDR3, as DNA: TGCGCCAGCAGCCAACCGACTAGCGGGAGGAATAATGAGCAGTTCTTC. This sequence joins TRBV4-1 and TRBJ2-1; the match to TRBD2 covers 13 bases. CDR3 size: 16 residues. Germline V gene lookup returns CDR1 MGHRA and CDR2 YSYEKL. V lost 2 bases to trimming and J lost 7 bases; unmatched junction nucleotides: 5.

With respect to this clone: The junction differs from germline at one of its ends, possibly a read error. Different DNA sequences within this sample yield the same CDR3. The chain combines TRBV5-4 with TRBJ1-2; the D gene is possibly TRBD1 (5 bases). Germline assignment: CDR1 SGHNT and CDR2 YYREEE (reference sequence). The length of the CDR3 is 13 residues. CDR3 sequence (DNA): TGTGCCAGCAGTTTGGCCGGGGGCTATGGCTACACCTTC. It yields the protein CASSLAGGYGYTF.

The genes are TRBV18 and TRBJ2-5; D may be TRBD1 (6 bases). The CDR3 extends over 17 amino acids. V was pared by 4 bases and J by 0 bases, with 18 bases between. The V gene's germline CDR1 is KGHSH and CDR2 LQKENI. This CDR3 reads CASSLNLQGFNQETQYF. CDR3 nucleotide sequence: TGTGCCAGCTCACTGAACTTACAGGGTTTTAACCAAGAGACCCAGTACTTC.

The chain has TRBV28 and TRBJ2-5; 16 bases map to TRBD2. This CDR3 contains 20 residues. Germline V gene data show CDR1 as MDHEN and CDR2 as SYDVKM. With 2 bases clipped from V and 4 bases from J, the junction kept 13 bases outside the gene matches. The CDR3 DNA sequence: TGTGCCAGCAGTTTAGCGACTTCCGGGACTAGCGGGGGGGCCCGAGAGACCCAGTACTTC. Its protein product is CASSLATSGTSGGARETQYF. Drawing the rest from reference TRBV28 and TRBJ2-5, the complete variable domain is DVKVTQSSRYLVKRTGEKVFLECVQDMDHENMFWYRQDPGLGLRLIYFSYDVKMKEKGDIPEGYSVSREKKERFSLILESASTNQTSMYLCASSLATSGTSGGARETQYFGPGTRLLVL.